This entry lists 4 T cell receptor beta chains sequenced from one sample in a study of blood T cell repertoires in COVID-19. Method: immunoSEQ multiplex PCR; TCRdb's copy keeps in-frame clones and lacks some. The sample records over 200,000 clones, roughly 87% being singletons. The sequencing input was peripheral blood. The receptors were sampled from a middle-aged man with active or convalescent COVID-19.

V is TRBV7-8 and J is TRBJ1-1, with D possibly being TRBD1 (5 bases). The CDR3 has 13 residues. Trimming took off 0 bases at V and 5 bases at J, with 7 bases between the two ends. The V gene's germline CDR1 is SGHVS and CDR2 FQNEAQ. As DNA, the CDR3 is TGTGCCAGCAGCTTAGCAGGGGTGACTGAAGCTTTCTTT. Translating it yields CASSLAGVTEAFF.

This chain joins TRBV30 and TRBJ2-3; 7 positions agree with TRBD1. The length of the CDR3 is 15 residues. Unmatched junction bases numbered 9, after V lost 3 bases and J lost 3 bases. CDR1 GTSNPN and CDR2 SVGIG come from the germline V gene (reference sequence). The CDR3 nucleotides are TGTGCCTGGAGCCCTACAGGGGCAAGGACAGATACGCAGTATTTT. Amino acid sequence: CAWSPTGARTDTQYF.

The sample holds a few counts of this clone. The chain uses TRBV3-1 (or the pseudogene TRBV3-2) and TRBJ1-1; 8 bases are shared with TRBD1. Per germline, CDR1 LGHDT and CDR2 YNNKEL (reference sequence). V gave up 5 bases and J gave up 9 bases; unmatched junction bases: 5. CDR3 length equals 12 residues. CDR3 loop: CASSLDRAQAFF. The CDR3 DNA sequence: TGTGCCAGCAGCTTGGACAGGGCGCAAGCTTTCTTT.

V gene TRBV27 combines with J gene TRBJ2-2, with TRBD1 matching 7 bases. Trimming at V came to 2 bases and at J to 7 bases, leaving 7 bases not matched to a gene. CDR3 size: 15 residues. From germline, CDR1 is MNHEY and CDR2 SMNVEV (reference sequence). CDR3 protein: CASSLVGGPGGELFF. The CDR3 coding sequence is TGTGCCAGCAGTTTAGTAGGGGGCCCCGGCGGGGAGCTGTTTTTT.